These 27 T cell receptor beta chains were all obtained from the same sample, sequenced in a study of blood T cell repertoires in COVID-19 (TCRdb year 2020). Library preparation employed the immunoSEQ multiplex PCR assay. The immuneACCESS repertoire file appears here via TCRdb, limited to in-frame rearrangements. These files lack a portion of the clones; in checked studies, under half of the deficit traces to unresolved V genes, and the cause of the others is not known. This sample holds about 300,000 clones; over 70% were observed only once. In total, the top ten clones hold approximately 1.6% of the sample. The sample comprised peripheral blood. These receptors were obtained from a woman in her forties who had recovered from COVID-19.

A remark on this clone: Other DNA variants within this sample encode the same CDR3. The chain links TRBV5-1 to TRBJ2-5; 11 bases agree with TRBD1. The V segment lost 0 bases and the J segment 4 bases; nucleotides outside the gene matches: 5. The CDR3 loop spans 16 amino acids. Germline CDR1 and CDR2: SGHRS and YFSETQ. The CDR3 DNA follows: TGCGCCAGCAGCTTGGCCGGGACAGGGGGGAGAGAGACCCAGTACTTC. Its translation is CASSLAGTGGRETQYF.

The chain carries TRBV4-1 and TRBJ1-2, with a weak D call TRBD1 (5 bases). Germline V gene data show CDR1 as MGHRA and CDR2 as YSYEKL. This CDR3 is built from 16 residues. Trimming cost V 2 bases and J 7 bases, with 20 bases left between them. The CDR3 loop is CASSQLATGGLGGYTF. The CDR3 region has the DNA TGCGCCAGCAGCCAACTAGCAACGGGGGGACTAGGTGGCTACACCTTC.

The CDR3 DNA reads as TGTGCCAGCAGACTGGGGACAGCCGGGGGCTACACCTTC. It codes for CASRLGTAGGYTF. The rearrangement links TRBV7-9 to TRBJ1-2; 7 positions match TRBD1. In germline, CDR1 is SEHNR, CDR2 FQNEAQ (reference sequence). CDR3 length equals 13 residues. Trimming removed 6 bases from V and 8 bases from J; junction bases left unmatched: 9.

This clone was detected only a few times. V and J are TRBV7-6 and TRBJ2-1, with TRBD2 as a possible D gene (7 bases). Trimming cost V 0 bases and J 4 bases, with 10 bases left between them. This CDR3 comprises 15 residues. In germline, CDR1 is SGHVS, CDR2 FNYEAQ. The CDR3 region has the DNA TGTGCCAGCAGCTTAGCGGCGGGGGCTTACAATGAGCAGTTCTTC. Translation gives CASSLAAGAYNEQFF.

Only one count was recorded for this clone. The chain is built from TRBV3-1 (or the pseudogene TRBV3-2) and TRBJ2-7, with TRBD2 matching 8 bases. CDR1 is LGHDT and CDR2 is YNNKEL in the germline V gene (reference sequence). The length of the CDR3 is 14 residues. After removal of 4 bases from V and 3 bases from J, the junction contained 5 bases not matched to a gene. The CDR3 region is CASSPGLVFYEQYF. The DNA for the CDR3 is TGTGCCAGCAGCCCGGGACTAGTATTCTACGAGCAGTACTTC.

This clone was observed once. The V gene is TRBV9, the J gene TRBJ2-7, with D perhaps TRBD1 (6 bases). Germline loops: CDR1 SGDLS, CDR2 YYNGEE. The CDR3 contains 13 residues. V was pared by 3 bases and J by 5 bases, with 12 bases between. Here the CDR3 reads CASSAGQIDEQYF. The CDR3 bases are TGTGCCAGCAGCGCTGGACAGATTGACGAGCAGTACTTC.

The chain links TRBV18 to TRBJ1-6, with D unclear. Germline V lookup: CDR1 KGHSH, CDR2 LQKENI. The CDR3 runs 13 residues. V was shortened by 3 bases and J by 10 bases, with 10 bases between the two germline ends. CDR3 region: CASSPEGKSPLHF. The CDR3 nucleotides are TGTGCCAGCTCACCTGAGGGAAAGTCACCCCTCCACTTT.

The chain joins TRBV14 to TRBJ2-2, with no clear D. Trimming left V 1 base short and J 8 bases short, with 8 bases between. The germline V gene encodes CDR1 SGHDN and CDR2 FVKESK. The length of the CDR3 is 13 residues. The CDR3 DNA is TGTGCCAGCAGCCAAGCCTTAGAGGGGGAGCTGTTTTTT. Translated: CASSQALEGELFF.

The table lists this clone with a count of one. The rearrangement uses TRBV6-5 and TRBJ1-2, with TRBD1 identical over 8 bases. In germline, CDR1 is MNHEY, CDR2 SVGAGI. The CDR3 covers 14 residues. V shed 8 bases and J 7 bases; nucleotides not matched to a gene: 12. The CDR3: CASAMGGQVSGYTF. For the CDR3, the DNA is TGTGCCAGCGCGATGGGGGGACAGGTTTCTGGCTACACCTTC.

The chain couples TRBV24-1 to TRBJ1-2; D is possibly TRBD1 (5 bases). There are 12 residues in the CDR3. Trimming pared 9 bases from V and 4 bases from J, leaving 11 bases between. Germline loops: CDR1 KGHDR, CDR2 SFDVKD. As DNA, the CDR3 is TGTGCCACCCCCGGGGGTACCTATGGCTACACCTTC. It codes for CATPGGTYGYTF.

The chain has TRBV7-2 and TRBJ1-1; 9 bases are a match to TRBD1. This CDR3 comprises 14 residues. The V gene's germline CDR1 is SGHTA and CDR2 FQGNSA. Losses at the gene ends were 5 bases for V and 4 bases for J; bases not matched to a gene: 5. The chain's CDR3 is CASSPGTGRTEAFF. CDR3 sequence (DNA): TGTGCCAGCAGCCCTGGGACAGGGCGCACTGAAGCTTTCTTT.

This chain's CDR3 is CASSDPLRYTEAFF. The DNA of the CDR3 is TGTGCCAGCAGTGACCCTCTGAGGTACACTGAAGCTTTCTTT. The chain links TRBV6-1 to TRBJ1-1; unclear D gene. The CDR3 totals 14 residues. The V gene's germline CDR1 is MNHNS and CDR2 SASEGT. Deletions cut 3 bases from V and 3 bases from J, with 11 bases between.

This chain joins TRBV19 and TRBJ2-7; TRBD1 might be the D (8 bases). V was trimmed by 7 bases and J by 3 bases, leaving 19 bases between them. The CDR3 spans 15 residues. Germline V gene data show CDR1 as LNHDA and CDR2 as SQIVND (reference sequence). In DNA form, the CDR3 reads TGTGCCAGTAACCCACAGGGGGGGCCTCACTACGAGCAGTACTTC. Encoded protein: CASNPQGGPHYEQYF.

This clone came up a few times. The chain has TRBV9 and TRBJ2-3, with D unclear. There are 12 residues in the CDR3. The ends were cut back, 3 bases at V and 3 bases at J, with 5 bases in the middle. Germline loops: CDR1 SGDLS, CDR2 YYNGEE. For the CDR3, the DNA is TGTGCCAGCAGCGCTACGACAGATACGCAGTATTTT. It yields the protein CASSATTDTQYF.

This clone came up a few times. This rearrangement joins TRBV5-1 to TRBJ2-7, with D unclear. The V and J ends lost 0 bases and 3 bases respectively, with 16 bases between them. In germline, CDR1 is SGHRS, CDR2 YFSETQ. The CDR3 covers 16 residues. The CDR3 nucleotides read TGCGCCAGCAGCTTGGGGATAATGAAGGAGTTCTACGAGCAGTACTTC. Translating it yields CASSLGIMKEFYEQYF.

The chain links TRBV5-1 to TRBJ1-4, with TRBD1 identical over 9 bases. There are 17 residues in the CDR3. The V and J ends lost 4 bases and 2 bases, in that order; junction bases with no gene match: 9. The germline CDR1 and CDR2 sequences are SGHRS and YFSETQ. CDR3 region: CASSTGTGRITNEKLFF. For the CDR3, the DNA is TGCGCCAGCAGCACCGGGACAGGGAGAATCACTAATGAAAAACTGTTTTTT.

The chain combines TRBV5-1 with TRBJ1-3, with 10 nucleotides matching TRBD1. The junction had 0 bases not matched to a gene; V was cut back by 0 bases and J by 0 bases. This CDR3 has 16 amino acids. Per the germline V gene, CDR1 is SGHRS and CDR2 is YFSETQ. The CDR3 spells CASSLGQGASGNTIYF. The CDR3 DNA reads as TGCGCCAGCAGCTTGGGACAGGGGGCCTCTGGAAACACCATATATTTT.

This clone has just a few counts. The chain carries TRBV9 and TRBJ1-6, with 7 bases lining up with TRBD1. Germline-derived CDR1 and CDR2 are SGDLS and YYNGEE. Trimming cost V 4 bases and J 1 base; bases outside gene matches: 8. This CDR3 has 17 residues. CDR3 residues: CASSTGAGGSYNSPLHF. CDR3 in DNA: TGTGCCAGCAGCACAGGGGCAGGGGGGTCCTATAATTCACCCCTCCACTTT.

The rearrangement uses TRBV19 and TRBJ1-6; weak D call: TRBD1 (5 bases). Germline CDR1 is LNHDA and CDR2 is SQIVND (reference sequence). The CDR3 has 15 residues. V lost 3 bases to trimming and J lost 5 bases, with 11 bases between them. The CDR3 reads CASSMIGHDNSPLHF. In DNA form, the CDR3 reads TGTGCCAGTAGTATGATAGGACATGATAATTCACCCCTCCACTTT.

V usage is TRBV4-3 and J usage is TRBJ2-1; TRBD2 aligns across 8 bases. V shed 1 base, J shed 4 bases, and the junction held 3 bases outside the gene matches. CDR3 size: 15 residues. Germline CDR1 and CDR2: LGHNA and YSLEER. The CDR3 DNA reads TGCGCCAGCAGCCAAGGCGGGGGGTCATACAATGAGCAGTTCTTC. Translated, it gives CASSQGGGSYNEQFF.

The chain is built from TRBV7-2 and TRBJ2-5; 9 nucleotides agree with TRBD1. V was clipped by 2 bases and J by 1 base; unmatched bases: 5. The CDR3 runs to 16 residues. CDR1 is SGHTA, CDR2 FQGNSA, per germline. This CDR3 is CASSLRAGQGQETQYF. CDR3 nucleotide sequence: TGTGCCAGCAGCTTAAGGGCGGGACAGGGCCAAGAGACCCAGTACTTC.

This clone has just one count. The J gene is TRBJ1-1, the V gene TRBV5-1, with 8 bases matching TRBD1. CDR3 length: 16 amino acids. CDR1 and CDR2 (germline): SGHRS, YFSETQ. V lost 2 bases to trimming and J lost 3 bases; unmatched junction nucleotides: 9. The CDR3 reads CASSFRGQGRYTEAFF. CDR3 nucleotides: TGCGCCAGCAGCTTTCGAGGACAGGGAAGATACACTGAAGCTTTCTTT.

This chain links TRBV3-1 (or the pseudogene TRBV3-2) with TRBJ2-2, with 10 bases that match TRBD1. Germline V gene lookup returns CDR1 LGHDT and CDR2 YNNKEL (reference sequence). The CDR3 covers 14 residues. With 8 bases clipped from V and 1 base from J, the junction kept 1 base outside the gene matches. The CDR3 DNA is TGTGCCAGCTGGGACAGGGGGAACACCGGGGAGCTGTTTTTT. This encodes CASWDRGNTGELFF.

V and J are TRBV7-9 and TRBJ2-7; tentatively, D is TRBD1 (6 bases). V dropped 5 bases and J dropped 0 bases, with 11 bases sitting between them. From germline, CDR1 is SEHNR and CDR2 FQNEAQ (reference sequence). The CDR3 extends over 14 amino acids. As DNA, the CDR3 is TGTGCCAGCAGCCCTACAGGGAGCTCCTACGAGCAGTACTTC. Its translation is CASSPTGSSYEQYF. The entire variable domain, with the rest obtained from reference TRBV7-9 and TRBJ2-7, is as follows: DTGVSQNPRHKITKRGQNVTFRCDPISEHNRLYWYRQTLGQGPEFLTYFQNEAQLEKSRLLSDRFSAERPKGSFSTLEIQRTEQGDSAMYLCASSPTGSSYEQYFGPGTRLTVT.

The V and J genes are TRBV6-1 and TRBJ1-2; possibly TRBD1 for D (6 bases). Looked up from germline, CDR1 is MNHNS and CDR2 is SASEGT. CDR3 length equals 13 residues. The V gene lost 1 base and the J gene lost 9 bases, with 12 bases spanning the gap. The CDR3 loop reads CASSEVNRDSYTF. CDR3 DNA: TGTGCCAGCAGTGAAGTAAACAGGGACAGCTACACCTTC.

V and J are TRBV9 and TRBJ2-7, with 9 bases lining up with TRBD2. The CDR3 contains 15 residues. Germline V gives CDR1 SGDLS, CDR2 YYNGEE. The V and J ends lost 3 bases and 6 bases, in that order; junction bases with no gene match: 10. The DNA of the CDR3 is TGTGCCAGCAGCGACAGCGGGGGGCCATCTACCGAGCAGTACTTC. It translates to CASSDSGGPSTEQYF.

The V and J genes are TRBV2 and TRBJ2-1, with TRBD1 matching 12 bases. The J segment lost 1 base and the V segment lost 0 bases, leaving 10 bases of the junction unmatched. The germline CDR1 and CDR2 sequences are SNHLY and FYNNEI. The CDR3 length is 20 residues. DNA of the CDR3: TGTGCCAGCAGTGAAGCGAGGATGTGGGACAGGGGGCAATCCTACAATGAGCAGTTCTTC. Translation gives CASSEARMWDRGQSYNEQFF.